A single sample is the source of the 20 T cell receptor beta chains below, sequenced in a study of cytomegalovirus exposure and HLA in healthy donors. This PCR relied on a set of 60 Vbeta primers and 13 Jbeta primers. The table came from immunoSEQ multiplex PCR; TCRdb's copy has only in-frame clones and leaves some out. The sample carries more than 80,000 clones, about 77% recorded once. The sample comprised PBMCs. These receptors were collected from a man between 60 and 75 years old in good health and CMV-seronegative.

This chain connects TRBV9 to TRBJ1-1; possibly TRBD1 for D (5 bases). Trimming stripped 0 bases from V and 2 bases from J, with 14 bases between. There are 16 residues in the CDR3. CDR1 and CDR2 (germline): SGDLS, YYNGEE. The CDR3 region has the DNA TGTGCCAGCAGCGTAGCTCCCGACAGCTATAACACTGAAGCTTTCTTT. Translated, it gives CASSVAPDSYNTEAFF. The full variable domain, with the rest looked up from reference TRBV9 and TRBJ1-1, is DSGVTQTPKHLITATGQRVTLRCSPRSGDLSVYWYQQSLDQGLQFLIQYYNGEERAKGNILERFSAQQFPDLHSELNLSSLELGDSALYFCASSVAPDSYNTEAFFGQGTRLTVV.

DNA for the CDR3: TGCGCCAGCAGCCTCATCACTGGGCCCGGGGAGCTGTTTTTT. This gives the protein CASSLITGPGELFF. The chain links TRBV4-1 to TRBJ2-2, with D unresolved. Trimming stripped 4 bases from V and 6 bases from J, with 12 bases between. The germline V gene encodes CDR1 MGHRA and CDR2 YSYEKL. The CDR3 has 14 amino acids.

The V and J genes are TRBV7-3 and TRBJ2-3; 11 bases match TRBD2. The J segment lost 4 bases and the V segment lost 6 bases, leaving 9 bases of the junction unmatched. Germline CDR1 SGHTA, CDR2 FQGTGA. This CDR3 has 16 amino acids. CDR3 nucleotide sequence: TGTGCCAGCAGGGGTAGCGGGGGGGCGACCGCAGATACGCAGTATTTT. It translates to CASRGSGGATADTQYF.

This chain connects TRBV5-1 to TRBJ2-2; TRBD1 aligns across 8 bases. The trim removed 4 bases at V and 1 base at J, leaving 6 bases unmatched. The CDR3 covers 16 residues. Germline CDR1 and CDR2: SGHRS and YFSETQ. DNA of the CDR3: TGCGCCAGCAGCCTTACCGGACAGGGGAACACCGGGGAGCTGTTTTTT. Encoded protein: CASSLTGQGNTGELFF.

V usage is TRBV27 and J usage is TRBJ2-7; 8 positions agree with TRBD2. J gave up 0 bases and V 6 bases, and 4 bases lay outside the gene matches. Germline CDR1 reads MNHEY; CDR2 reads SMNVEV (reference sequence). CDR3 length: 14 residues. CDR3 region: CASSPGGPSYEQYF. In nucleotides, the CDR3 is TGTGCCAGCAGCCCGGGGGGGCCCTCCTACGAGCAGTACTTC.

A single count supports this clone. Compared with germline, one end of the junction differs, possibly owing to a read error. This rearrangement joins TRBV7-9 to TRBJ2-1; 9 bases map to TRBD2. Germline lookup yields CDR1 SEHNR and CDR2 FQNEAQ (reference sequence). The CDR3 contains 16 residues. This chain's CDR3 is CSSSSTIAGDFNEQFF. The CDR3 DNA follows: TGTTCCAGCAGCTCCACCATAGCGGGGGACTTCAATGAGCAGTTCTTC.

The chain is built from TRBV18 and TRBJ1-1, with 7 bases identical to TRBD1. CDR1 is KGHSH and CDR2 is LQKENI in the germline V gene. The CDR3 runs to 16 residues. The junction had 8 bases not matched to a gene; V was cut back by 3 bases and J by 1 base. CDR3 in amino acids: CASSPTGATANTEAFF. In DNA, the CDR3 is TGTGCCAGCTCACCTACAGGGGCGACAGCGAACACTGAAGCTTTCTTT. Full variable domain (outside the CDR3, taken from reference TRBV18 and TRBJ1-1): NAGVMQNPRHLVRRRGQEARLRCSPMKGHSHVYWYRQLPEEGLKFMVYLQKENIIDESGMPKERFSAEFPKEGPSILRIQQVVRGDSAAYFCASSPTGATANTEAFFGQGTRLTVV.

The CDR3: CASSLEWSSYNEQFF. CDR3 nucleotide sequence: TGTGCCAGCAGCTTAGAATGGAGCTCCTACAATGAGCAGTTCTTC. The V call is TRBV7-9, the J call TRBJ2-1, with D unresolved. Germline lookup yields CDR1 SEHNR and CDR2 FQNEAQ (reference sequence). This CDR3 region has 15 residues. V lost 1 base and J 0 bases, leaving 7 bases between the germline ends.

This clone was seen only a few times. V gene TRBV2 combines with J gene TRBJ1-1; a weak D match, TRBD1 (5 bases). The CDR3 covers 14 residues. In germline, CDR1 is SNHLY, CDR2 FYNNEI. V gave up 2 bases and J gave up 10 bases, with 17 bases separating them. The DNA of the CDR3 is TGTGCCAGCAGTGAAAGGGGTAAGGATACGATAGCTTTCTTT. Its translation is CASSERGKDTIAFF.

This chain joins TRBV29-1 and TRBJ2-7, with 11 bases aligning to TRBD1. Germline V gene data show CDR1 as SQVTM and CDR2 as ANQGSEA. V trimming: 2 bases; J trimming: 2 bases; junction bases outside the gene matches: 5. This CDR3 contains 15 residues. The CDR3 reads CSVEIPGQGAYEQYF. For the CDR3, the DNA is TGCAGCGTTGAAATTCCGGGACAGGGGGCCTACGAGCAGTACTTC.

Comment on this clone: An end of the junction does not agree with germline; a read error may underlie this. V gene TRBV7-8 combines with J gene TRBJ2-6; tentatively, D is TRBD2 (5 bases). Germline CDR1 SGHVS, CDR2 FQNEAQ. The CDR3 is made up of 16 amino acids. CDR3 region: CASSDLRGSGANVLTF. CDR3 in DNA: TGTGCCAGCAGCGACCTTCGGGGATCTGGAGCCAACGTCCTGACTTTC.

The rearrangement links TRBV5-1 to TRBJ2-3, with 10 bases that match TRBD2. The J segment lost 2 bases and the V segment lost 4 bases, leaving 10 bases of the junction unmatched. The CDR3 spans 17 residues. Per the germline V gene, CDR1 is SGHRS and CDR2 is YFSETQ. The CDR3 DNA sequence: TGCGCCAGCAGCGGGGGGGGTGGGACTAGCGCCACAGATACGCAGTATTTT. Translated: CASSGGGGTSATDTQYF.

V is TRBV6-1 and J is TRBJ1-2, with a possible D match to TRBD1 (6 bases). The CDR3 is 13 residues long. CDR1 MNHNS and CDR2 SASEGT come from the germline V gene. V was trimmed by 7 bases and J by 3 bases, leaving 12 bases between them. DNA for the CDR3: TGTGCCAGCACAGGGGACTATTACTATGGCTACACCTTC. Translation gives CASTGDYYYGYTF.

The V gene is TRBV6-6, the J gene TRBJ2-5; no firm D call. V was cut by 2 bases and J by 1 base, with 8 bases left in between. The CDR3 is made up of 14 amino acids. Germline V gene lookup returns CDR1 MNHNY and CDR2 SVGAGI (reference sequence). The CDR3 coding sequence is TGTGCCAGCAGTTACAGCCGTCCCCAAGAGACCCAGTACTTC. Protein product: CASSYSRPQETQYF.

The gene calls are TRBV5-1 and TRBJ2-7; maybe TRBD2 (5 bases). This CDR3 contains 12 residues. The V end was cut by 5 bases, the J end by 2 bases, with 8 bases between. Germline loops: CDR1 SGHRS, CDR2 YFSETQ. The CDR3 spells CASRDGAYEQYF. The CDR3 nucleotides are TGCGCCAGCAGGGACGGGGCCTACGAGCAGTACTTC.

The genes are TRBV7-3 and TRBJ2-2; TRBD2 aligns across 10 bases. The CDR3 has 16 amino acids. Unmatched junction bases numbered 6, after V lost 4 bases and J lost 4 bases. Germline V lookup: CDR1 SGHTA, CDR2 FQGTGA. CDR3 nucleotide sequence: TGTGCCAGCAGCTGGAGCGGGGGGGCCGGCACCGGGGAGCTGTTTTTT. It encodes CASSWSGGAGTGELFF. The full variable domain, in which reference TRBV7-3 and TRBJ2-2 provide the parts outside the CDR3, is GAGVSQTPSNKVTEKGKYVELRCDPISGHTALYWYRQSLGQGPEFLIYFQGTGAADDSGLPNDRFFAVRPEGSVSTLKIQRTERGDSAVYLCASSWSGGAGTGELFFGEGSRLTVL.

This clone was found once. CDR3 in amino acids: CASSDERGSSTDTQYF. CDR3 DNA: TGTGCCAGCAGTGACGAGCGGGGAAGCAGCACAGATACGCAGTATTTT. The chain couples TRBV6-1 to TRBJ2-3; 7 bases are a match to TRBD2. Germline V CDR1 and CDR2: MNHNS, SASEGT. The CDR3 runs 16 residues. V shed 3 bases, J shed 0 bases, and the junction held 6 bases outside the gene matches.

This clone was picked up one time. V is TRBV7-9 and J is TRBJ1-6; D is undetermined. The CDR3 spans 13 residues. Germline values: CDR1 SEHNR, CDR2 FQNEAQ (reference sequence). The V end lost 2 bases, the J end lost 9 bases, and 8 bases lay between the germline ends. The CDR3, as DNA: TGTGCCAGCAGCTTAATGGGGAGTTCACCCCTCCACTTT. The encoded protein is CASSLMGSSPLHF. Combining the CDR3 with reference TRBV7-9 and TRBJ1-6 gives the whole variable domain DTGVSQNPRHKITKRGQNVTFRCDPISEHNRLYWYRQTLGQGPEFLTYFQNEAQLEKSRLLSDRFSAERPKGSFSTLEIQRTEQGDSAMYLCASSLMGSSPLHFGNGTRLTVT.

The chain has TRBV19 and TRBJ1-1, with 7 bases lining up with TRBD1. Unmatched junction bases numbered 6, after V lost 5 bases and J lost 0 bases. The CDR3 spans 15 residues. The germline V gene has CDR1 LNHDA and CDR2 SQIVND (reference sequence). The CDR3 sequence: CASSPLTGLNTEAFF. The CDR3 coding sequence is TGTGCCAGTAGTCCGCTGACAGGGCTGAACACTGAAGCTTTCTTT.

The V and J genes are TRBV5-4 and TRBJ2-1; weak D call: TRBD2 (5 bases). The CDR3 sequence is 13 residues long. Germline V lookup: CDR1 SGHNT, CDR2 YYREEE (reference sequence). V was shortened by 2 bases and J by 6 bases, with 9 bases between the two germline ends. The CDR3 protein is CASSFRDTNEQFF. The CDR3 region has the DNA TGTGCCAGCAGCTTCCGGGATACCAATGAGCAGTTCTTC.